This is a list of T cell receptor beta chains from one sample in a study of blood T cell repertoires in COVID-19. The table came from immunoSEQ multiplex PCR; TCRdb's copy has only in-frame clones and leaves some out. The table shows about 140,000 clones, with around 90% occurring only once. Sample: peripheral blood. Receptor source: a human donor in a cohort sampled during active COVID-19. CDR3s include the opening cysteine and the closing phenylalanine or tryptophan. The D gene is left open where the match is weak. Expanded clones get a size class; other rows say once, few or many, or leave the size out.

>14|TRBV19|TRBD2|.|TRBJ2-1
TGTGCCAGTAGCCGCGGGGGGGATAACAATGAGCAGTTCTTC
CASSRGGDNNEQFF
>17|TRBV7-8|.|.|TRBJ1-6
TGTGCCAGCAGCTTAGGGCCCCCCTCGCAGGGTGGTTCACCCCTCCACTTT
CASSLGPPSQGGSPLHF
>14|TRBV2|TRBD2|few|TRBJ2-1
TGTGCCAGCAGTTTGGAGCGGGAGTTGGTTGAGCAGTTCTTC
CASSLERELVEQFF
>15|TRBV2|TRBD2|.|TRBJ2-3
TGTGCCAGCAAGTTGGGACTAGCGGACACAGATACGCAGTATTTT
CASKLGLADTDTQYF
>12|TRBV7-9|.|.|TRBJ2-3
TGTGCCAGCAGCCCCTTCACAGATACGCAGTATTTT
CASSPFTDTQYF
>15|TRBV10-3|.|.|TRBJ2-1
TGTGCCATCAGTGAAAGGGCAGGGTCATACAATGAGCAGTTCTTC
CAISERAGSYNEQFF
>13|TRBV3-1/TRBV3-2|.|.|TRBJ2-3
TGTGCCAGCAGCCAAGAAGGGGGTGATACGCAGTATTTT
CASSQEGGDTQYF
>14|TRBV19|TRBD1|.|TRBJ2-5
TGTGCCAGTAGTGCCCTGACAGGGAAAGAGACCCAGTACTTC
CASSALTGKETQYF
>13|TRBV2|TRBD1|.|TRBJ1-3
TGTGCCAGCGGGACAGGGCAAGGAAACACCATATATTTT
CASGTGQGNTIYF
>15|TRBV27|.|few|TRBJ1-5
TGTGCCAGCAGGGGGCGCGGGACGGGCAATCAGCCCCAGCATTTT
CASRGRGTGNQPQHF
>16|TRBV28|.|.|TRBJ1-3
TGTGCCAGCAGTCCTGACCCCTACTATCTTGGAAACACCATATATTTT
CASSPDPYYLGNTIYF
>20|TRBV4-1|.|once|TRBJ1-6
TGCGCCAGCAGCCAAGGCAGCATCGGAGGGATGGACTCCTATAATTCACCCCTCCACTTT
CASSQGSIGGMDSYNSPLHF
>14|TRBV28|.|.|TRBJ2-5
TGTGCCAGCAGTTTAGTCGGGAGAGGAGAGACCCAGTACTTC
CASSLVGRGETQYF
>14|TRBV6-1|TRBD1|.|TRBJ1-5
TGTGCCAGCAGTGAAATACAGGGGTATCAGCCCCAGCATTTT
CASSEIQGYQPQHF
>14|TRBV11-1|TRBD2|.|TRBJ2-1
TGTGCCAGCAGCGTCGGGAGGGAAGTTATCGAGCAGTTCTTC
CASSVGREVIEQFF
>15|TRBV12-1|.|.|TRBJ2-1
TGTGCCAGCAGCCTCCGACTAGTTCCCTACAATGAGCAGTTCTTC
CASSLRLVPYNEQFF
>14|TRBV3-1/TRBV3-2|.|.|TRBJ1-6
TGTGCCACCACTATGCACCGGGATAATTCACCCCTCCACTTT
CATTMHRDNSPLHF
>11|TRBV20-1|.|.|TRBJ1-2
TGCAGTGCTCCTCGGACAGAGGGGAACACCTTC
CSAPRTEGNTF
>19|TRBV1|.|.|TRBJ2-3
TGCACCAGCAGCCCTCCCCCATTGACTAGCGGGCATAGCACAGATACGCAGTATTTT
CTSSPPPLTSGHSTDTQYF
>18|TRBV15|TRBD2|once|TRBJ2-3
TGTGCCACCAACCCCGGGGGAGCTAGCGGGCGGTGGACAGATACGCAGTATTTT
CATNPGGASGRWTDTQYF
>11|TRBV5-1|.|.|TRBJ2-5
TGCGCCAGCAGCCAACAAGAGACCCAGTACTTC
CASSQQETQYF
>14|TRBV11-2|.|.|TRBJ2-1
TGTGCCAGCAGCTTCTCGGTTGCGAGCGACGAGCAGTTCTTC
CASSFSVASDEQFF
>16|TRBV28|TRBD1|once|TRBJ2-7
TGTGCCAGCAGTCCTGGTCGACAGGGGGTGATCTACGAGCAGTACTTC
CASSPGRQGVIYEQYF
>16|TRBV23-1|TRBD2|.|TRBJ2-7
TGCGCCAGCAGTCCCTCCTCCAGGGAGGGGAGGTACGAGCAGTACTTC
CASSPSSREGRYEQYF
>13|TRBV11-2|.|.|TRBJ2-2
TGTGCCAGCAGCTCCGGAGAAACCGGGGAGCTGTTTTTT
CASSSGETGELFF
>14|TRBV6-6|TRBD1|.|TRBJ1-5
TGTGCCAGCAGTTACGGGACAGGGGGTCAGCCCCAGCATTTT
CASSYGTGGQPQHF
>14|TRBV7-9|.|.|TRBJ1-2
TGTGCCAGCAGCCTATCCCAGGGTTGGGGCGGCTACACCTTC
CASSLSQGWGGYTF
>14|TRBV11-3|.|.|TRBJ1-1
TGTGCCAGCAGCCCCGGCGGAGGGAACACTGAAGCTTTCTTT
CASSPGGGNTEAFF
>16|TRBV2|.|.|TRBJ2-5
TGTGCCAGCAGTGGGCACGCCGACAGTTCCTCGGAGACCCAGTACTTC
CASSGHADSSSETQYF
>16|TRBV30|TRBD1|.|TRBJ2-7
TGTGCCTGGAGTGGATACCGGGACAGGGGGTTCTACGAGCAGTACTTC
CAWSGYRDRGFYEQYF
>16|TRBV7-2|TRBD2|.|TRBJ2-1
TGTGCCAGCAGCTTAGAAGTAGCGGGGGGGAACAATGAGCAGTTCTTC
CASSLEVAGGNNEQFF
>14|TRBV19|TRBD1|.|TRBJ1-4
TGTGCCAGTAGTACGACAGGGGGCATCGAAAAACTGTTTTTT
CASSTTGGIEKLFF
>17|TRBV25-1|TRBD1|once|TRBJ2-2
TGTGCCAGCAGTGTAGGCCCCGGGACAGATAACACCGGGGAGCTGTTTTTT
CASSVGPGTDNTGELFF
>11|TRBV20-1|.|once|TRBJ2-5
TGCAGTGCTAGGGGGCCAGAGACCCAGTACTTC
CSARGPETQYF
>17|TRBV7-9|.|once|TRBJ1-2
TGTGCCAGCAGCCCGTTAGGGGGAGGGCCAGCTAACTATGGCTACACCTTC
CASSPLGGGPANYGYTF
>12|TRBV28|.|.|TRBJ1-6
TGTGCCAGCAGTACAGCCAATTCACCCCTCCACTTT
CASSTANSPLHF
>18|TRBV2|TRBD2|.|TRBJ2-3
TGTGCCAGCAGTGAAGGCGGGCGGACTAGCGGGGGGCTGGATACGCAGTATTTT
CASSEGGRTSGGLDTQYF
>15|TRBV5-1|TRBD1|.|TRBJ2-3
TGCGCCAGCAGCTTGGGTCAGGGGGCGGGAGATACGCAGTATTTT
CASSLGQGAGDTQYF
>13|TRBV29-1|.|.|TRBJ1-1
TGCAGCGTTGAATGGCAGGAGAACACTGAAGCTTTCTTT
CSVEWQENTEAFF
>13|TRBV28|TRBD2|.|TRBJ2-5
TGTGCCAGCAGCCGGGGGGTGCAGGAGACCCAGTACTTC
CASSRGVQETQYF
>14|TRBV20-1|.|.|TRBJ2-3
TGCAGTGCTAGTTGGCGGCGAGACACAGATACGCAGTATTTT
CSASWRRDTDTQYF
>14|TRBV11-2|TRBD1|.|TRBJ2-7
TGTGCCAGCAGCTTAGACGGGACAGGAGACGAGCAGTACTTC
CASSLDGTGDEQYF
>11|TRBV5-4|.|.|TRBJ2-3
TGTGCCAGCAGCCCGGGGGATACGCAGTATTTT
CASSPGDTQYF
>14|TRBV7-8|.|.|TRBJ1-5
TGTGCCAGCAGCTACAGGGAGAGCAATCAGCCCCAGCATTTT
CASSYRESNQPQHF
>15|TRBV7-9|TRBD1|.|TRBJ2-7
TGTGCCAGCAGCTTAGGGGGACAGGGCTCCTACGAGCAGTACTTC
CASSLGGQGSYEQYF
>15|TRBV5-6|TRBD1|.|TRBJ1-1
TGTGCCAGCAGCTTGGAGGACAGGGGGTTTACTGAAGCTTTCTTT
CASSLEDRGFTEAFF
>14|TRBV7-9|.|.|TRBJ2-3
TGTGCCAGCAGCCCCCCGGGTTGGATAGATACGCAGTATTTT
CASSPPGWIDTQYF
>15|TRBV6-5|.|.|TRBJ2-5
TGTGCCAGCAGTCCCCCAGGGAGGCCCCAAGAGACCCAGTACTTC
CASSPPGRPQETQYF
>14|TRBV6-4|TRBD2|once|TRBJ2-7
TGTGCCAGCTTACTAGCGGGGGGACCCTACGAGCAGTACTTC
CASLLAGGPYEQYF
>13|TRBV6-5|TRBD1|.|TRBJ1-2
TGTGCCAGCAGGGACAGGAACCTCTATGGCTACACCTTC
CASRDRNLYGYTF
>17|TRBV23-1|.|once|TRBJ1-3
TGCGCCAGCACCTACGGCCCGTACTCTAGCTCTGGAAACACCATATATTTT
CASTYGPYSSSGNTIYF
>13|TRBV6-5|.|once|TRBJ1-2
TGTGCCAGCAAATCCCCGAGTGGGCACGGCTACACCTTC
CASKSPSGHGYTF